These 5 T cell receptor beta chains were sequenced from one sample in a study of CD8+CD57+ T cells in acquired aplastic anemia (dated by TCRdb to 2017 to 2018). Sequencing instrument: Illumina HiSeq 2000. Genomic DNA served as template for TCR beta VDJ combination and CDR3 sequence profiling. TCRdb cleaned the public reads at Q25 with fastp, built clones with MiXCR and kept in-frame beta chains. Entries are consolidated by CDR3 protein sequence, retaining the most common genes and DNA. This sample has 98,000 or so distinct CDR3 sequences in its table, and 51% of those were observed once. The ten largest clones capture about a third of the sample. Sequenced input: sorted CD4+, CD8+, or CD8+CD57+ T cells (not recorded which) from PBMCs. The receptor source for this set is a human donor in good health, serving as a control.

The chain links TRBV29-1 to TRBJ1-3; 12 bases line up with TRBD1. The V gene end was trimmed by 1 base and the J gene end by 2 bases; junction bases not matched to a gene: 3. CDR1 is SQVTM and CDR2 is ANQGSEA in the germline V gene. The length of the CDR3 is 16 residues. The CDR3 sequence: CSVEVGQGAAGNTIYF. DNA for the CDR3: TGCAGCGTTGAAGTGGGACAGGGGGCCGCTGGAAACACCATATATTTT.

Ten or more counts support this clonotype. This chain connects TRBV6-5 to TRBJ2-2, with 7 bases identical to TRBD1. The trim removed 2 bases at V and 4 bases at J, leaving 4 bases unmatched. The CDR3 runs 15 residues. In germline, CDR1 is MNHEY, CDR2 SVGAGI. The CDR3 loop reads CASSYDRVSTGELFF. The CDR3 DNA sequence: TGTGCCAGCAGTTACGACAGGGTATCCACCGGGGAGCTGTTTTTT.

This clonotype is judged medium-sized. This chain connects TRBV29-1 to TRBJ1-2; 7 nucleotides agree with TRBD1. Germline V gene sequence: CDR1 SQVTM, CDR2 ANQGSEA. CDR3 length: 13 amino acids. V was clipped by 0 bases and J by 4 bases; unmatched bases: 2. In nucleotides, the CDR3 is TGCAGCGTTGAAGAGGCAGGGGGCTATGGCTACACCTTC. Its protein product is CSVEEAGGYGYTF.

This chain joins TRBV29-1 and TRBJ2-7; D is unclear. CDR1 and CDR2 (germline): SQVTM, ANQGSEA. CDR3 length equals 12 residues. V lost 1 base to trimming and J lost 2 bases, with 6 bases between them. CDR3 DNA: TGCAGCGTTGAAGCGGGCCCCTACGAGCAGTACTTC. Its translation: CSVEAGPYEQYF.

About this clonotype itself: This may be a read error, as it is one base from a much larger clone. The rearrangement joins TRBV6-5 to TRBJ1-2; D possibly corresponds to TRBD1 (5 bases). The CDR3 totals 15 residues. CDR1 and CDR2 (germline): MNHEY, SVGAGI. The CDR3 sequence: CAGSYTGDSLYGYTF. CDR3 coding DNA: TGTGCCGGCAGTTACACGGGGGACTCACTCTATGGCTACACCTTC.